This T cell receptor beta chain is from a study of T-cell reconstitution after alpha-beta-depleted transplantation in children. V lost 7 bases to trimming and J lost 9 bases; unmatched junction nucleotides: 9. The germline CDR1 and CDR2 sequences are SGHTS and YDEGEE. The CDR3 is made up of 15 amino acids. Whole-study findings and limits: At day 60, the high TCRbeta diversity found in some patients originated from recipient T cells and thymic progenitors that had survived. Alpha-beta T cells about two months after transplant reportedly derived from several hundred expanded graft clones. T-cell numbers and diversity, one year after transplant, stemmed largely from T cells that were newly produced.

Preparation of the TCRbeta library used unique molecular identifiers. TCRdb re-analysed the PCR reads in MiXCR, keeping a single row per CDR3 protein. The repertoire consists of around 440,000 distinct CDR3 sequences, with roughly 10% occurring once and the leading ten covering 2%. This clonotype appeared a few times. The antigen remains undetermined. This chain joins TRBV5-8 and TRBJ2-1; 14 bases line up with TRBD2. The material was PBMCs, obtained before TCRalphabeta/CD19-depleted stem cell transplant. The receptor was derived from a child aged 2 to 9 with inherited bone marrow failure, due to receive a stem cell transplant. CDR3 in DNA: TGTGCCAGCGCGGTTACGGGACTAGCGGGAGTTGAGCAGTTCTTC. Its translation: CASAVTGLAGVEQFF.